One sample yielded the 32 T cell receptor beta chains listed below, sequenced in a study of T cell clonality in common variable immunodeficiency. Repertoires were generated with immunoSEQ multiplex PCR, while TCRdb's copy carries only in-frame clones and drops some. The sample presents some 53,000 clones, none singletons. The specimen was peripheral blood mononuclear cells. These receptors were collected from a person aged 18-69 years in good health.

This clone was seen repeatedly, ten times or more. The sequence runs out 3 residues before the end of the CDR3; the remainder is reconstructed from the germline J gene. The chain carries TRBV19 and TRBJ2-1; 8 positions agree with TRBD2. The CDR3 covers 20 residues. The trim removed 6 bases at V and 9 bases at J, leaving 28 bases unmatched. Germline values: CDR1 LNHDA, CDR2 SQIVND (reference sequence). The CDR3 DNA, read in part, is TGTGCCAGTAGCTCTCTCATTCTGGGGACGGACAGACGGGAGGGTGCTGAG. Translated, it gives CASSSLILGTDRREGAE. The full CDR3 protein reads CASSSLILGTDRREGAEQFF.

A word on this clone: The sequence runs out 3 residues before the end of the CDR3; the remainder is reconstructed from the germline J gene. The chain couples TRBV20-1 to TRBJ2-3; TRBD1 matches 7 bases. This CDR3 spans 12 amino acids. Germline lookup yields CDR1 DFQATT and CDR2 SNEGSKA (reference sequence). CDR3 amino acids: CSAYGQVETQYF. The sequenced part of the CDR3 DNA is TGCAGTGCCTACGGACAGGTGGAGACG.

This CDR3 is CASSPSDSNQPQYF. The DNA read from the CDR3 is TGTGCCAGCTCACCATCGGATAGCAATCAGCCG. The chain has TRBV18 and TRBJ2-3; D is unresolved. The read comes to an end 3 residues before the CDR3 does, leaving the germline J gene to fill in the end. The length of the CDR3 is 14 residues. The germline CDR1 and CDR2 sequences are KGHSH and LQKENI.

This clone was recorded many times. The CDR3 sequence: CASSLLLGGVSEQYF. The CDR3 DNA, read in part, is TGTGCCAGCAGCCTTCTACTAGGGGGAGTGTCCGAG. The chain is built from TRBV7-9 and TRBJ2-7; D possibly corresponds to TRBD1 (6 bases). From the germline J gene comes the end of the CDR3, since the read stops 3 residues before it. The CDR3 spans 15 residues. V was pared by 5 bases and J by 6 bases, with 20 bases between. CDR1 and CDR2 (germline): SEHNR, FQNEAQ (reference sequence).

This clone was recorded many times. The read finishes 3 residues shy of the CDR3 end, and the germline J gene is used to complete it. The chain carries TRBV7-2 and TRBJ1-1; TRBD1 agrees at 7 bases. The germline gives CDR1 SGHTA, CDR2 FQGNSA. This CDR3 has 15 amino acids. Trimming removed 1 base from V and 4 bases from J; junction bases left unmatched: 6. CDR3 protein: CASSLVRGPGTEAFF. The covered CDR3 bases are TGTGCCAGCAGCTTAGTAAGGGGGCCAGGCACTGAA.

There are a few counts of this clone. The missing CDR3 end, 3 residues past where the read stops, is filled in from the germline J gene. The chain recombines TRBV19 with TRBJ1-2; unclear D gene. V lost 5 bases and J lost 2, with 9 bases in between. Germline CDR1 LNHDA, CDR2 SQIVND (reference sequence). This CDR3 contains 13 residues. CDR3 bases read: TGTGCCAGTAGTCAAAGGCAGAACTATGGC. Protein: CASSQRQNYG. The CDR3 in its entirety is CASSQRQNYGYTF.

This clone was counted ten times or more. The read ends 3 residues early relative to the CDR3; the germline J gene fills the gap. The chain recombines TRBV29-1 with TRBJ1-5, with 11 positions matching TRBD1. CDR1 is SQVTM, CDR2 ANQGSEA, per germline. V was pared by 4 bases and J by 5 bases, with 4 bases of the junction left unmatched. CDR3 length: 14 amino acids. The sequenced part of the CDR3 DNA is TGCAGCGTTGGGGTGGGACAGGGGGATCAGCCC. Protein product: CSVGVGQGDQP. The whole CDR3 protein is CSVGVGQGDQPQHF.

This clone has only a few counts. The CDR3 reads CASTSSFIAGDPYEQYF. The DNA read from the CDR3 is TGCGCCAGCACCTCGTCCTTCATAGCGGGAGACCCCTACGAG. The chain employs TRBV10-2 and TRBJ2-7; TRBD2 matches 9 bases. The CDR3 extends 3 residues past the end of the read, so its final part is completed from the germline J gene. The J segment lost 2 bases and the V segment lost 7 bases, leaving 15 bases of the junction unmatched. CDR1 is WSHSY, CDR2 SAAADI, per germline. The CDR3 covers 17 residues.

As concerns this clone: The read terminates 3 residues ahead of where the CDR3 ends, so the germline J gene completes it. The J gene is TRBJ1-2, the V gene TRBV30, with D tentatively TRBD1 (5 bases). The CDR3 extends over 11 amino acids. The germline V gene has CDR1 GTSNPN and CDR2 SVGIG (reference sequence). The CDR3 region is CAWSVVRDYTF. CDR3 DNA (partial): TGTGCCTGGAGTGTAGTCAGGGAC.

On this clone: The read ends 3 residues shy of where the CDR3 ends; the end is completed using the germline J gene. The rearrangement joins TRBV5-1 to TRBJ2-5; D possibly corresponds to TRBD1 (6 bases). Germline values: CDR1 SGHRS, CDR2 YFSETQ. V gave up 5 bases and J gave up 4 bases, with 21 bases separating them. The CDR3 runs 16 residues. Partial CDR3 DNA: TGCGCCAGCAGGGTTATGGGGGCAGGGTACCCAGAGACC. It yields the protein CASRVMGAGYPET. The whole CDR3 sequence reads CASRVMGAGYPETQYF.

The CDR3 bases that were read are TGTGCCAGCAGTCCCCGGGACACCTATAACTATGGC. Translation gives CASSPRDTYNYG. The whole CDR3 sequence is CASSPRDTYNYGYTF. The chain carries TRBV2 and TRBJ1-2; TRBD1 might be the D (6 bases). The missing CDR3 end, 3 residues past where the read stops, is filled in from the germline J gene. Trimming took off 5 bases at V and 1 base at J, with 14 bases between the two ends. CDR1 is SNHLY and CDR2 is FYNNEI in the germline V gene. The CDR3 loop spans 15 amino acids.

This clone was picked up many times. The read ends 3 residues early relative to the CDR3; the germline J gene fills the gap. The J gene is TRBJ2-1, the V gene TRBV6-2 or TRBV6-3; D gene unclear. Between the trimmed V and J ends, which lost 7 bases and 0 bases, there was a span of 10 bases. CDR1 and CDR2 from the germline V gene are MNHEY and SVGEGT. There are 14 residues in the CDR3. CDR3 in amino acids: CASKAFPSYNEQFF. Partial CDR3 DNA: TGTGCCAGCAAGGCTTTCCCCTCCTACAATGAG.

This clone was picked up many times. The DNA ends 3 residues before the CDR3 does, and the rest of the CDR3 is filled in from the germline J gene. The chain couples TRBV20-1 to TRBJ2-3; 12 bases match TRBD2. V shed 2 bases, J shed 4 bases, and the junction held 1 base outside the gene matches. CDR3 length: 14 amino acids. CDR1 is DFQATT, CDR2 SNEGSKA, per germline (reference sequence). CDR3 amino acids: CSARLAGGPDTQYF. The CDR3 bases that were read are TGCAGTGCTAGACTAGCGGGAGGGCCAGATACG.

This clone was found many times. CDR3 loop: CASSDQGYSNQPQHF. The sequenced part of the CDR3 DNA is TGTGCCAGCAGTGATCAGGGGTATAGCAATCAGCCC. This chain uses TRBV6-1 with TRBJ1-5; D perhaps matches TRBD1 (6 bases). The read terminates 3 residues ahead of where the CDR3 ends, so the germline J gene completes it. Germline values: CDR1 MNHNS, CDR2 SASEGT. Deletions cut 3 bases from V and 0 bases from J, with 9 bases between. This CDR3 spans 15 amino acids.

Many counts were recorded for this clone. The observed sequence ends 3 residues before the CDR3 terminus, with the missing tail filled in from the germline J gene. V gene TRBV5-1 combines with J gene TRBJ2-5; either TRBD1 or TRBD2 may supply D (5 bases each). Germline V gives CDR1 SGHRS, CDR2 YFSETQ. V dropped 2 bases and J dropped 5 bases, with 16 bases sitting between them. The CDR3 is 15 amino acids. The part of the CDR3 DNA that was read is TGCGCCAGCAGCTTCCAGGGAGAACTAAGGGAGACC. Its protein product is CASSFQGELRET. The full CDR3 protein reads CASSFQGELRETQYF.

In its sample, this clone was seen many times. Read sequence stops 3 residues before the CDR3 end, and the germline J gene provides the missing end. The chain links TRBV5-1 to TRBJ2-1, with 12 bases that match TRBD2. V was pared by 2 bases and J by 6 bases, with 3 bases of the junction left unmatched. Germline lookup yields CDR1 SGHRS and CDR2 YFSETQ. The CDR3 runs 15 residues. The part of the CDR3 DNA that was read is TGCGCCAGCAGCTTATCTAGCGGGAGGGCCAATGAG. Its protein is CASSLSSGRANE. The full CDR3 is CASSLSSGRANEQFF.

This clone was counted many times. The read falls 3 residues short of the CDR3 end, and the missing part is taken from the germline J gene. The chain combines TRBV7-2 with TRBJ2-5; D perhaps matches TRBD2 (7 bases). Germline V gives CDR1 SGHTA, CDR2 FQGNSA. Trimming left V 1 base short and J 4 bases short, with 13 bases between. The CDR3 consists of 15 residues. Here the CDR3 reads CASSLGGGPGETQYF. CDR3 DNA (partial): TGTGCCAGCAGCTTAGGGGGGGGGCCGGGAGAGACC.

The sample holds many counts of this clone. The CDR3 end is not reached by the read, which stops 3 residues before it; the germline J gene fills it in. This chain joins TRBV5-1 and TRBJ2-1, with TRBD2 matching 13 bases. After removal of 0 bases from V and 8 bases from J, the junction contained 8 bases not matched to a gene. Germline loops: CDR1 SGHRS, CDR2 YFSETQ. The CDR3 is made up of 17 amino acids. The CDR3 DNA, read in part, is TGCGCCAGCAGCTTGGTAGGGACTAGCGGGACCGGAGATGAG. Protein: CASSLVGTSGTGDE. Given in full, the CDR3 is CASSLVGTSGTGDEQFF.

This clone was recorded at least ten times. The CDR3 end lies 3 residues beyond the end of the read and is filled in from the germline J gene. The chain links TRBV5-4 to TRBJ2-5, with 11 bases aligning to TRBD2. The CDR3 runs 15 residues. The J segment lost 5 bases and the V segment lost 5 bases, leaving 8 bases of the junction unmatched. Germline V gives CDR1 SGHNT, CDR2 YYREEE (reference sequence). CDR3 residues: CASRYSGRVRETQYF. The covered CDR3 bases are TGTGCCAGCAGGTATAGCGGGAGGGTGCGGGAGACC.

As to this clone: The sequence runs out 3 residues before the end of the CDR3; the remainder is reconstructed from the germline J gene. This same CDR3 is encoded by further DNA sequences in the sample. The chain is built from TRBV18 and TRBJ1-2, with 10 bases aligning to TRBD1. CDR1 and CDR2 (germline): KGHSH, LQKENI. This CDR3 spans 15 amino acids. Incomplete CDR3 DNA: TGTGCCAGCTCACCGGGACAGGGGAGAGGGAATGAC. Translated: CASSPGQGRGND. The CDR3 in full is CASSPGQGRGNDYTF. The full variable domain, its missing parts supplied by reference TRBV18 and TRBJ1-2, is NAGVMQNPRHLVRRRGQEARLRCSPMKGHSHVYWYRQLPEEGLKFMVYLQKENIIDESGMPKERFSAEFPKEGPSILRIQQVVRGDSAAYFCASSPGQGRGNDYTFGSGTRLTVV.

This clone was recorded at least ten times. The read ends 3 residues shy of where the CDR3 ends; the end is completed using the germline J gene. This chain uses TRBV5-1 with TRBJ2-4, with 10 bases identical to TRBD1. Germline lookup yields CDR1 SGHRS and CDR2 YFSETQ. V was pared by 0 bases and J by 6 bases, with 0 bases of the junction left unmatched. The CDR3 sequence is 14 residues long. The sequenced part of the CDR3 DNA is TGCGCCAGCAGCTTGGGGGACAGGGGAAACATT. The encoded protein is CASSLGDRGNI. The CDR3 as a whole reads CASSLGDRGNIQYF. The whole variable domain, remainder taken from reference TRBV5-1 and TRBJ2-4, is KAGVTQTPRYLIKTRGQQVTLSCSPISGHRSVSWYQQTPGQGLQFLFEYFSETQRNKGNFPGRFSGRQFSNSRSEMNVSTLELGDSALYLCASSLGDRGNIQYFGAGTRLSVL.

This clone has a count of ten or more. The missing CDR3 end, 3 residues past where the read stops, is filled in from the germline J gene. This chain links TRBV5-1 with TRBJ1-3; 10 nucleotides match TRBD1. The V gene end was trimmed by 0 bases and the J gene end by 4 bases; junction bases not matched to a gene: 4. In germline, CDR1 is SGHRS, CDR2 YFSETQ. The CDR3 extends over 16 amino acids. The covered CDR3 bases are TGCGCCAGCAGCTTGGCCGGGACAGGGGTCGGAAACACC. This codes for CASSLAGTGVGNT. The full CDR3 reads CASSLAGTGVGNTIYF.

In regard to this clone: The CDR3 end is not reached by the read, which stops 3 residues before it; the germline J gene fills it in. The V and J genes are TRBV7-8 and TRBJ2-3; TRBD2 might be the D (7 bases). Germline CDR1 SGHVS, CDR2 FQNEAQ. CDR3 length: 15 amino acids. The part of the CDR3 DNA that was read is TGTGCCAGCCAAACCCGCCGGGGGGCGAGGGAGACG. Protein: CASQTRRGARET. In full, the CDR3 is CASQTRRGARETQYF.

A few counts support this clone. The sequenced fragment ends 3 residues before the CDR3 boundary, so the rest is inferred from the germline J gene. Distinct nucleotide sequences in the sample also encode this CDR3. V usage is TRBV20-1 and J usage is TRBJ2-7; the D gene is possibly TRBD1 (6 bases). Germline CDR1 is DFQATT and CDR2 is SNEGSKA (reference sequence). Trimming took off 3 bases at V and 2 bases at J, with 11 bases between the two ends. The CDR3 has 13 amino acids. The CDR3 sequence is CSASGGRTYEQYF. Incomplete CDR3 DNA: TGCAGTGCTAGTGGGGGCAGAACCTACGAG.

This clone was seen ten or more times. The sequence runs out 3 residues before the end of the CDR3; the remainder is reconstructed from the germline J gene. V usage is TRBV6-2 or TRBV6-3 and J usage is TRBJ1-2; TRBD1 might be the D (5 bases). The germline V gene has CDR1 MNHEY and CDR2 SVGEGT. The CDR3 loop spans 14 amino acids. Trimming stripped 0 bases from V and 3 bases from J, with 8 bases between. CDR3 amino acids: CASSYSSRDYGYTF. Incomplete CDR3 DNA: TGTGCCAGCAGTTACTCCTCCAGGGACTATGGC.

This clone turned up a few times. At one end, the junction sequence differs from germline, possibly due to a read error. Coverage ceases 3 residues before the CDR3 finishes, and the germline J gene fills in the end. The same CDR3 can be traced to other DNA sequences in this sample. The V and J genes are TRBV30 and TRBJ1-3; D gene ambiguous. The germline V gene has CDR1 GTSNPN and CDR2 SVGIG (reference sequence). The CDR3 is 12 amino acids. CDR3 sequence reads: CAWRGGRNTIYF. Partial CDR3 DNA: TGTGCCTGGAGAGGAGGGCGAAACACG.

This clone was found many times. The CDR3 is cut off 3 residues early in the read; its end comes from the germline J gene. V is TRBV20-1 and J is TRBJ1-1; 10 bases match TRBD1. The J segment lost 1 base and the V segment lost 3 bases, leaving 2 bases of the junction unmatched. Germline loops: CDR1 DFQATT, CDR2 SNEGSKA (reference sequence). This CDR3 is 14 amino acids long. The CDR3 reads CSASWDRGNTEAFF. The part of the CDR3 DNA that was read is TGCAGTGCTAGCTGGGACAGGGGGAACACTGAA.

This clone was counted many times. Coverage ceases 3 residues before the CDR3 finishes, and the germline J gene fills in the end. The V gene is TRBV7-8, the J gene TRBJ1-1; D gene unclear. Trimming removed 1 base from V and 0 bases from J, with 12 bases in between. The CDR3 runs to 16 residues. Per the germline V gene, CDR1 is SGHVS and CDR2 is FQNEAQ. The sequenced CDR3 bases are TGTGCCAGCAGCTTAGATTCGGGGAGCTTGAACACTGAA. Its protein product is CASSLDSGSLNTE. The full-length CDR3 reads as CASSLDSGSLNTEAFF.

This clone was recorded many times. The CDR3 loop reads CASSPYETQYF. The CDR3 bases that were read are TGTGCCAGCAGCCCCTATGAGACC. The chain combines TRBV2 with TRBJ2-5, with D uncertain. The read finishes 3 residues shy of the CDR3 end, and the germline J gene is used to complete it. CDR1 and CDR2 from the germline V gene are SNHLY and FYNNEI. CDR3 length: 11 amino acids. V lost 6 bases and J lost 5, with 7 bases in between.

The table lists this clone with many counts. Read coverage stops 3 residues before the CDR3 terminus; the germline J gene supplies the remainder. The rearrangement joins TRBV5-1 to TRBJ2-3, with 7 positions matching TRBD2. This CDR3 is built from 16 residues. The germline CDR1 and CDR2 sequences are SGHRS and YFSETQ. The CDR3 bases that were read are TGCGCCAGCAGCTCCGCCGGGACTCCGGTCGGGAGGACG. This translates into CASSSAGTPVGRT. The whole CDR3 region reads CASSSAGTPVGRTQYF.

At least ten counts were recorded for this clone. Coverage ceases 3 residues before the CDR3 finishes, and the germline J gene fills in the end. The chain links TRBV7-2 to TRBJ1-1; tentatively, D is TRBD1 (6 bases). Germline assignment: CDR1 SGHTA and CDR2 FQGNSA. V was cut by 4 bases and J by 1 base, with 10 bases left in between. The CDR3 totals 14 residues. The DNA read from the CDR3 is TGTGCCAGCAGCTCCAGGGGTGAGAACACTGAA. Amino acids: CASSSRGENTE. The full CDR3 is CASSSRGENTEAFF.

In regard to this clone: The read terminates 3 residues ahead of where the CDR3 ends, so the germline J gene completes it. The V and J genes are TRBV7-9 and TRBJ1-1, with D perhaps TRBD1 (5 bases). Germline V gene lookup returns CDR1 SEHNR and CDR2 FQNEAQ (reference sequence). The CDR3 totals 11 residues. The CDR3 region is CASDAVGAAFF. The CDR3 DNA, read in part, is TGTGCCAGCGATGCGGTAGGGGCG.